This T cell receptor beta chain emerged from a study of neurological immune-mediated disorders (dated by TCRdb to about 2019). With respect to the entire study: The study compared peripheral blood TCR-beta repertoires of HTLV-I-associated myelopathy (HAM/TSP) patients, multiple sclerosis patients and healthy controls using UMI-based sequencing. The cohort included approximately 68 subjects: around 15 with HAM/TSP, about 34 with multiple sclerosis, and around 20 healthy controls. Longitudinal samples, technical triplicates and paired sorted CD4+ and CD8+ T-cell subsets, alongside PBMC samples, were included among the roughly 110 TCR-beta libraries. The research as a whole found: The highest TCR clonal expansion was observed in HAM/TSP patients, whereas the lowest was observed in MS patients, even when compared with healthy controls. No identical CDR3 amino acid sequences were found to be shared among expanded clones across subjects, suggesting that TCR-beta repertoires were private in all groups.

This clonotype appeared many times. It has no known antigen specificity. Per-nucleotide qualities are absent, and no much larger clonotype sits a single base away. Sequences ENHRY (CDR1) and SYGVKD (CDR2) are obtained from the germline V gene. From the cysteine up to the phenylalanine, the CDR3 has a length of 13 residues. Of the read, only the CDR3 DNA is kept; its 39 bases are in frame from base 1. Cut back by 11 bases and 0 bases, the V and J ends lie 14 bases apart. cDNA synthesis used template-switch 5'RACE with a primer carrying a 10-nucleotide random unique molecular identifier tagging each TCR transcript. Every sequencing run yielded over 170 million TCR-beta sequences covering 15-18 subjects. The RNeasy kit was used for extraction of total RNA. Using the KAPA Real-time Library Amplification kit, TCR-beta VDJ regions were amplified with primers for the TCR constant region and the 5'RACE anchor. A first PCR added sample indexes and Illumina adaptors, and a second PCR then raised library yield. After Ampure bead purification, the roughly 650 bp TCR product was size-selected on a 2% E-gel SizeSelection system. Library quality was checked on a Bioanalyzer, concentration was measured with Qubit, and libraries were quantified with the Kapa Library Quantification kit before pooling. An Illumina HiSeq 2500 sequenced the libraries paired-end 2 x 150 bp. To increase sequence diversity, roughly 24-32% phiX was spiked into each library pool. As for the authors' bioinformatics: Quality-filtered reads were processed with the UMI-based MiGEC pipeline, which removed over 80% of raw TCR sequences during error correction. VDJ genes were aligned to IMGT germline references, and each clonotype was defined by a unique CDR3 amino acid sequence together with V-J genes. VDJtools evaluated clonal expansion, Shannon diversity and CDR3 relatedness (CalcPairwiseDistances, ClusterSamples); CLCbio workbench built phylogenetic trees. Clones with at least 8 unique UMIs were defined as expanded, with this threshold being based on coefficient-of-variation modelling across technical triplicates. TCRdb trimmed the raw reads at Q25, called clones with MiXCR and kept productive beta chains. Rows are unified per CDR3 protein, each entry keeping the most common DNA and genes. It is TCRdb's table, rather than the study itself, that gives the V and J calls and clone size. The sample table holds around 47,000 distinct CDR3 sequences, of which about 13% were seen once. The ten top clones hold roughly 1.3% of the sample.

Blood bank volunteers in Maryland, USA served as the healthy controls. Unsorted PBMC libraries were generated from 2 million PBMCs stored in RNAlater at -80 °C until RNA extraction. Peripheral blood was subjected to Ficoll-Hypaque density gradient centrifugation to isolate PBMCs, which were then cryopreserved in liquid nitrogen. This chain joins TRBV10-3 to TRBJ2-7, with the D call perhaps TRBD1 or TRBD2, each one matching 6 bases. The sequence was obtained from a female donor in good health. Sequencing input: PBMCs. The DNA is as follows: TGTGCCGCCGGGGGCCAGGCCTCCTACGAGCAGTACTTC. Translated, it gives CAAGGQASYEQYF.